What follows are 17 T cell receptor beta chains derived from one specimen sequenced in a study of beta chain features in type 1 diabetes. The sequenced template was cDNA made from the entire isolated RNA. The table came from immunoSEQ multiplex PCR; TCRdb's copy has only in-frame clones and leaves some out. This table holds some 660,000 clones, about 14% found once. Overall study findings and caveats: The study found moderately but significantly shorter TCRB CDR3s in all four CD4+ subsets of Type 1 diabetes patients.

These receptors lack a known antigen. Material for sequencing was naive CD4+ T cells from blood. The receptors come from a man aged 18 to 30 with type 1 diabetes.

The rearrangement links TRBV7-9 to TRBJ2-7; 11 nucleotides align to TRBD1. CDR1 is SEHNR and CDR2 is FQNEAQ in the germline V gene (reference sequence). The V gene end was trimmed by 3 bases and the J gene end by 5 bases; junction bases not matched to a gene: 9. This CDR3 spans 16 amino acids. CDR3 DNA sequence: TGTGCCAGCAGCTTTTTGGGCGGACAGGGGGCCCACGAGCAGTACTTC. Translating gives CASSFLGGQGAHEQYF.

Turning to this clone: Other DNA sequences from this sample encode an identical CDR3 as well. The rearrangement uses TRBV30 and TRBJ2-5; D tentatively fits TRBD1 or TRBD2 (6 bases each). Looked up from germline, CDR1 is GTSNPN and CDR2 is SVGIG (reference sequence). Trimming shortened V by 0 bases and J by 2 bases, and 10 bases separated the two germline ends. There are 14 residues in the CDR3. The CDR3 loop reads CAWSVGGIQETQYF. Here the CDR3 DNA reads TGTGCCTGGAGTGTAGGGGGGATTCAAGAGACCCAGTACTTC. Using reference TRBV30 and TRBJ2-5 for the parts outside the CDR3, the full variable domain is SQTIHQWPATLVQPVGSPLSLECTVEGTSNPNLYWYRQAAGRGLQLLFYSVGIGQISSEVPQNLSASRPQDRQFILSSKKLLLSDSGFYLCAWSVGGIQETQYFGPGTRLLVL.

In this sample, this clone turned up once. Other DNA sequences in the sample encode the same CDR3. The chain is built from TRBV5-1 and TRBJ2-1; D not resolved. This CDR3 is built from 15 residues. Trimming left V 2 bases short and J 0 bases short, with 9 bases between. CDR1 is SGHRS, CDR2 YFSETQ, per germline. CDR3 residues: CASSLVQSSYNEQFF. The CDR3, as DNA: TGCGCCAGCAGCTTAGTACAGAGCTCCTACAATGAGCAGTTCTTC.

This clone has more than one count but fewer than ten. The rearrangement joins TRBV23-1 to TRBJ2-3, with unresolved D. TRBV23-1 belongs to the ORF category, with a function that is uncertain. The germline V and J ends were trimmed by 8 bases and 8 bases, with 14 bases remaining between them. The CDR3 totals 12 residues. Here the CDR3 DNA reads TGCGCCAGCGCATTCGTTAGGGTTACGCAGTATTTT. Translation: CASAFVRVTQYF.

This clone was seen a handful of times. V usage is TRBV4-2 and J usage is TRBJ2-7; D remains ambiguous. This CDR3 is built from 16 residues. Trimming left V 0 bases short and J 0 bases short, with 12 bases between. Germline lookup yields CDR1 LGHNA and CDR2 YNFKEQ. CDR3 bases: TGTGCCAGCAGCCAAGATCTGGTGGGGAACTCCTACGAGCAGTACTTC. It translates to CASSQDLVGNSYEQYF.

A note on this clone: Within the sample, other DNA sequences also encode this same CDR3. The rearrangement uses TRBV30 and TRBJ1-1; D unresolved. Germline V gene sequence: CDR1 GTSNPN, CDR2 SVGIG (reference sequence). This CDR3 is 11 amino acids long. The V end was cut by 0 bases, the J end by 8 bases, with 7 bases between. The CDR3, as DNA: TGTGCCTGGAGTGTTCCGAGGGAAGCTTTCTTT. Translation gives CAWSVPREAFF.

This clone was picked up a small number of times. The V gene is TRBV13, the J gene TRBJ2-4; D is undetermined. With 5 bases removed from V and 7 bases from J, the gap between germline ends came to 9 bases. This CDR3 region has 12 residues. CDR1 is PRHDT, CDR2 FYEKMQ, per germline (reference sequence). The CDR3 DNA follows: TGTGCCAGCAGCGGTGACGGGAACATTCAGTACTTC. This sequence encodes CASSGDGNIQYF.

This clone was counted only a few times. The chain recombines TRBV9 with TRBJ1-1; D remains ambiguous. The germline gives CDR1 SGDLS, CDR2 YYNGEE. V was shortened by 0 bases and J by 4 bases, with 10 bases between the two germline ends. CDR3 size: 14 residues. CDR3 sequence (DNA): TGTGCCAGCAGCGTAGAACTGCTGGGCACTGAAGCTTTCTTT. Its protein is CASSVELLGTEAFF.

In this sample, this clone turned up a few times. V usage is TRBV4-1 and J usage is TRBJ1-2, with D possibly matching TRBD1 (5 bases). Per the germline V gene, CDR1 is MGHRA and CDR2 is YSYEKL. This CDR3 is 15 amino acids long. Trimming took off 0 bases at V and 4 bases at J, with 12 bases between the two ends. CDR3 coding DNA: TGCGCCAGCAGCCAAGAGCCAGGGATAGGCTATGGCTACACCTTC. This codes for CASSQEPGIGYGYTF.

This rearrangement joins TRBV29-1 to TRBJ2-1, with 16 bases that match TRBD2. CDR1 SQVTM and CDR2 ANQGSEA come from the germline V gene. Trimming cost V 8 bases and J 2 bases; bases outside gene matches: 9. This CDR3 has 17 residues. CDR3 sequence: CSIPGTSGGVTYNEQFF. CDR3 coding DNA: TGCAGCATCCCAGGGACTAGCGGGGGGGTTACCTACAATGAGCAGTTCTTC.

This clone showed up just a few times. The CDR3 nucleotides read TGCAGCGCCGGACAGGACCAAGAGACCCAGTACTTC. This translates into CSAGQDQETQYF. V is TRBV29-1 and J is TRBJ2-5, with TRBD1 matching over 7 bases. This CDR3 is built from 12 residues. J gave up 0 bases and V 7 bases, and 2 bases lay outside the gene matches. Germline-derived CDR1 and CDR2 are SQVTM and ANQGSEA.

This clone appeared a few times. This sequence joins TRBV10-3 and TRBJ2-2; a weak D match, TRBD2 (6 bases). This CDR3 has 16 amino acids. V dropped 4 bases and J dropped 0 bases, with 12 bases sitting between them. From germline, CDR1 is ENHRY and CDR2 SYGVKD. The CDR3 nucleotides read TGTGCCATCAGTGGCCGGGACTCTTCGAACACCGGGGAGCTGTTTTTT. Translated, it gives CAISGRDSSNTGELFF.

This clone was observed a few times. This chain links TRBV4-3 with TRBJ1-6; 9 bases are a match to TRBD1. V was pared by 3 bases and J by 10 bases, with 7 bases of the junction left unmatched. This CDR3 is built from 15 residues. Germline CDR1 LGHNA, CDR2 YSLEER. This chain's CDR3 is CASSHGDREGSPLHF. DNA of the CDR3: TGCGCCAGCAGCCACGGGGACAGGGAAGGATCACCCCTCCACTTT.

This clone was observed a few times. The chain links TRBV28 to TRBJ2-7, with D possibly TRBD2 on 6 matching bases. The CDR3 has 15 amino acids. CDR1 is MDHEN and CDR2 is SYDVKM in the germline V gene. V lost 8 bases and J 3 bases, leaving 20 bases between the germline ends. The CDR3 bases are TGTGCCAGCGTGGATGGTGGGGGACTCCTCTACGAGCAGTACTTC. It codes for CASVDGGGLLYEQYF.

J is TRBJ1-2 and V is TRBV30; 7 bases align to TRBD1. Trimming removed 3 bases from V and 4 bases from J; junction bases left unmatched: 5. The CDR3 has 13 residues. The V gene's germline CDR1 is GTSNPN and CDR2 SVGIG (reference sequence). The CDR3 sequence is CAWSGQALYGYTF. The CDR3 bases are TGTGCCTGGAGCGGACAGGCACTCTATGGCTACACCTTC.

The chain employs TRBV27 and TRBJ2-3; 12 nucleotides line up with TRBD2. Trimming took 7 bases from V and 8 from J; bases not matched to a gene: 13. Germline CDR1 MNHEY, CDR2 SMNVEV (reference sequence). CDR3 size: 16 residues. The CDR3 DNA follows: TGTGCCAGCACCAAGGGGGCTAGCGGGAGGGCAGGTACGCAGTATTTT. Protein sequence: CASTKGASGRAGTQYF.

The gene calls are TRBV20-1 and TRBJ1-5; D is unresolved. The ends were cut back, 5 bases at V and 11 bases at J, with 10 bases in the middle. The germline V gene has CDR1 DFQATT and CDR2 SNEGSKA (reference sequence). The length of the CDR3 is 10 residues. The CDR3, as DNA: TGCAGTGCTGGGAGGCGCGCCCAGCATTTT. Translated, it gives CSAGRRAQHF.